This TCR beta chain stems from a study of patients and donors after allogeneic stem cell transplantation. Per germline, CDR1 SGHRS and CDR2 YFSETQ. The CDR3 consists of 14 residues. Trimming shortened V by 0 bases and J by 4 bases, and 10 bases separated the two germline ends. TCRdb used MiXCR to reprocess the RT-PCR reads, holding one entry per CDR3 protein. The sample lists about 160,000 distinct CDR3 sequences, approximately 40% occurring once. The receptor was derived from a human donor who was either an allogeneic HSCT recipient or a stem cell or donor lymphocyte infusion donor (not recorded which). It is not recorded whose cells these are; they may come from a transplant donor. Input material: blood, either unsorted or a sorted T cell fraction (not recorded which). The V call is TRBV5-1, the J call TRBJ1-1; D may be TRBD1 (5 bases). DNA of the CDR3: TGCGCCAGCAGCTTGGGGGGACGGCTCACTGAAGCTTTCTTT. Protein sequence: CASSLGGRLTEAFF.